Each of the 25 T cell receptor beta chains below was sequenced from the same sample in a study. TCRdb re-called the RT-PCR reads through MiXCR, storing one row per CDR3 protein. The profile shows approximately 720,000 distinct CDR3 sequences, around 14% of them singletons. Sequencing was performed on memory CD4+ T cells from blood. These receptors originate from a female donor in good health, serving as a healthy control.

This clonotype came up a few times. One end of the junction varies from germline; a read error may be responsible. The rearrangement uses TRBV6-2 or TRBV6-3 and TRBJ1-2; 7 positions agree with TRBD1. CDR1 and CDR2 from the germline V gene are MNHEY and SVGEGT. CDR3 length: 13 amino acids. CDR3 DNA: TGTGCCAGCAGTTACTCGAGTTCCGGACAGGATCAGTTC. Residues: CASSYSSSGQDQF.

This clonotype was counted only a few times. V and J are TRBV7-9 and TRBJ2-3, with 14 bases matching TRBD2. This CDR3 contains 17 residues. The trim removed 4 bases at V and 4 bases at J, leaving 7 bases unmatched. The V gene's germline CDR1 is SEHNR and CDR2 FQNEAQ (reference sequence). CDR3 in DNA: TGTGCCAGCAGCTCTACGACGGGACTAGCGGGAGCAGATACGCAGTATTTT. Translated, it gives CASSSTTGLAGADTQYF.

This clonotype has at least ten counts. The V call is TRBV20-1, the J call TRBJ2-7; D is possibly TRBD1 (5 bases). V lost 1 base and J lost 3, with 10 bases in between. The CDR3 contains 13 residues. Germline CDR1 reads DFQATT; CDR2 reads SNEGSKA (reference sequence). CDR3 in amino acids: CSARGRQYYEQYF. The CDR3 DNA reads TGCAGTGCTAGAGGCCGACAGTACTACGAGCAGTACTTC.

This clonotype was counted ten times or more. This chain connects TRBV20-1 to TRBJ2-5; D is unclear. Germline CDR1 and CDR2: DFQATT and SNEGSKA (reference sequence). This CDR3 contains 13 residues. V lost 5 bases to trimming and J lost 7 bases, with 17 bases between them. CDR3 region: CSALRVVRGTQYF. The CDR3 DNA reads TGCAGTGCTCTACGGGTAGTAAGAGGGACCCAGTACTTC.

This clonotype occurred a few times. The chain employs TRBV18 and TRBJ2-1, with 8 positions matching TRBD2. This CDR3 comprises 16 residues. Germline CDR1 reads KGHSH; CDR2 reads LQKENI. The V gene end was trimmed by 3 bases and the J gene end by 5 bases; junction bases not matched to a gene: 9. CDR3: CASSPPSRGGDNEQFF. The CDR3 DNA reads TGTGCCAGCTCACCCCCTTCCCGGGGGGGGGACAATGAGCAGTTCTTC. Together with reference TRBV18 and TRBJ2-1, the CDR3 gives the full variable domain: NAGVMQNPRHLVRRRGQEARLRCSPMKGHSHVYWYRQLPEEGLKFMVYLQKENIIDESGMPKERFSAEFPKEGPSILRIQQVVRGDSAAYFCASSPPSRGGDNEQFFGPGTRLTVL.

The chain has TRBV20-1 and TRBJ2-3; D not resolved. The CDR3 runs to 15 residues. Germline-derived CDR1 and CDR2 are DFQATT and SNEGSKA (reference sequence). Between the trimmed V and J ends, which lost 5 bases and 6 bases, there was a span of 21 bases. This CDR3 is CSAPDPTLRWDTQYF. In DNA form, the CDR3 reads TGCAGTGCTCCGGACCCGACCCTGCGATGGGATACGCAGTATTTT.

This clonotype was picked up many times. V gene TRBV4-1 combines with J gene TRBJ2-2, with 7 bases lining up with TRBD2. Germline V CDR1 and CDR2: MGHRA, YSYEKL. The CDR3 spans 17 residues. The V and J ends lost 1 base and 5 bases, in that order; junction bases with no gene match: 10. The CDR3 DNA follows: TGCGCCAGCAGCCAAGGACTGGCGGGAGTATTAACCGGGGAGCTGTTTTTT. Translating gives CASSQGLAGVLTGELFF.

This clonotype occurred many times. This sequence joins TRBV7-9 and TRBJ2-3; either TRBD1 or TRBD2 may fit D (6 bases each). The V end lost 3 bases, the J end lost 4 bases, and 17 bases lay between the germline ends. The CDR3 extends over 16 amino acids. Looked up from germline, CDR1 is SEHNR and CDR2 is FQNEAQ (reference sequence). The CDR3 coding sequence is TGTGCCAGCAGCTTTGGCCCCGGGGGCGGCCCAGATACGCAGTATTTT. The encoded protein is CASSFGPGGGPDTQYF.

In this sample, this clonotype turned up many times. The chain is built from TRBV29-1 and TRBJ2-7; the D gene is possibly TRBD1 (5 bases). The V end was cut by 7 bases, the J end by 7 bases, with 17 bases between. Germline CDR1 reads SQVTM; CDR2 reads ANQGSEA. CDR3 size: 12 residues. DNA of the CDR3: TGCAGCGGCGCACAGGCCCTGGGGGAGCAGTACTTC. Translated, it gives CSGAQALGEQYF.

The chain couples TRBV15 to TRBJ2-7; no firm D call. The V and J ends lost 0 bases and 2 bases respectively, with 5 bases between them. In germline, CDR1 is LNHNV, CDR2 YYDKDF (reference sequence). This CDR3 has 13 residues. CDR3 region: CATSREAAYEQYF. DNA of the CDR3: TGTGCCACCAGCAGAGAGGCTGCCTACGAGCAGTACTTC.

This clonotype was detected ten times or more. The CDR3 sequence is CASIPGQGYDIQYF. The CDR3 DNA reads as TGTGCCAGCATACCGGGACAGGGGTATGACATTCAGTACTTC. The V gene is TRBV27, the J gene TRBJ2-4, with 10 bases identical to TRBD1. The V gene end was trimmed by 7 bases and the J gene end by 8 bases; junction bases not matched to a gene: 8. The CDR3 extends over 14 amino acids. Germline V gene lookup returns CDR1 MNHEY and CDR2 SMNVEV (reference sequence).

This clonotype has ten or more counts. The chain combines TRBV5-1 with TRBJ2-7; D not certain. CDR1 is SGHRS and CDR2 is YFSETQ in the germline V gene. Trimming took off 4 bases at V and 5 bases at J, with 10 bases between the two ends. The CDR3 totals 12 residues. CDR3 sequence reads: CASSREWDEQYF. As DNA, the CDR3 is TGCGCCAGCAGCCGCGAATGGGACGAGCAGTACTTC.

This chain connects TRBV7-6 to TRBJ1-6; 7 bases align to TRBD1. Per the germline V gene, CDR1 is SGHVS and CDR2 is FNYEAQ. Trimming took 4 bases from V and 5 from J; bases not matched to a gene: 8. The CDR3 is 16 residues long. The CDR3 DNA reads as TGTGCCAGCAGCTCCGCCGGGACAGCGGATAATTCACCCCTCCACTTT. Amino acid sequence: CASSSAGTADNSPLHF.

This clonotype was seen a handful of times. The chain employs TRBV5-1 and TRBJ2-1, with TRBD2 matching 10 bases. The CDR3 covers 16 residues. Trimming at V came to 4 bases and at J to 5 bases, leaving 9 bases not matched to a gene. The germline V gene encodes CDR1 SGHRS and CDR2 YFSETQ. CDR3 nucleotides: TGCGCCAGCAGCCCCCTCGGACTAGCGGAAAACAATGAGCAGTTCTTC. As protein: CASSPLGLAENNEQFF.

This clonotype was counted a few times. The V gene is TRBV20-1, the J gene TRBJ2-5; D call uncertain. V was clipped by 0 bases and J by 1 base, with 12 bases between them. Germline CDR1 and CDR2: DFQATT and SNEGSKA (reference sequence). The CDR3 runs to 15 residues. In DNA form, the CDR3 reads TGCAGTGCTAGAGATCTGGTACGGGTCCAAGAGACCCAGTACTTC. This sequence encodes CSARDLVRVQETQYF.

This clonotype was picked up many times. The J gene is TRBJ2-3, the V gene TRBV4-3; a weak D match, TRBD1 (6 bases). CDR1 is LGHNA and CDR2 is YSLEER in the germline V gene. This CDR3 spans 15 amino acids. The V and J ends lost 2 bases and 6 bases respectively, with 15 bases between them. In DNA, the CDR3 is TGCGCCAGCAGCCAACCTGCTACAGGGATTGATACGCAGTATTTT. Residues: CASSQPATGIDTQYF.

This clonotype was detected many times. The gene calls are TRBV12-3 or TRBV12-4 and TRBJ1-2; tentatively, D is TRBD1 (6 bases). The V end was cut by 2 bases, the J end by 4 bases, with 8 bases between. CDR3 size: 13 residues. This CDR3 reads CASSLTGLYGYTF. The CDR3, as DNA: TGTGCCAGCAGTTTAACAGGGCTCTATGGCTACACCTTC.

CDR3 DNA: TGTGCCACCAGTGATCCAGGGACCGGAAACACCATATATTTT. Amino acids: CATSDPGTGNTIYF. The chain employs TRBV24-1 and TRBJ1-3; a weak D match, TRBD1 (5 bases). The CDR3 runs to 14 residues. Germline V gene data show CDR1 as KGHDR and CDR2 as SFDVKD. The V end was cut by 3 bases, the J end by 4 bases, with 9 bases between.

This chain links TRBV28 with TRBJ2-1; D is unresolved. V lost 3 bases, J lost 4 bases, and 13 bases lay in between. Germline loops: CDR1 MDHEN, CDR2 SYDVKM. CDR3 length equals 15 residues. In nucleotides, the CDR3 is TGTGCCAGCAGTTTCGTGGATTCGAGGTACAATGAGCAGTTCTTC. It codes for CASSFVDSRYNEQFF.

The rearrangement links TRBV6-2 or TRBV6-3 to TRBJ2-1; D not certain. The CDR3 is 12 residues long. The germline gives CDR1 MNHEY, CDR2 SVGEGT. Trimming took off 6 bases at V and 8 bases at J, with 11 bases between the two ends. The CDR3 protein is CASSLPRHEQFF. Written as DNA, the CDR3 is TGTGCCAGCAGCCTGCCAAGGCATGAGCAGTTCTTC.

V and J are TRBV12-3 or TRBV12-4 and TRBJ2-2, with D tentatively TRBD2 (6 bases). The ends were cut back, 5 bases at V and 7 bases at J, with 17 bases in the middle. CDR3 length: 15 residues. The CDR3 DNA sequence: TGTGCCAGCAGTGCCGGGAGCATAGGGAGCGGGGAGCTGTTTTTT. It yields the protein CASSAGSIGSGELFF.

The chain recombines TRBV6-5 with TRBJ1-6; 10 bases map to TRBD1. CDR1 MNHEY and CDR2 SVGAGI come from the germline V gene. V gave up 2 bases and J gave up 8 bases; unmatched junction bases: 9. This CDR3 is 17 amino acids long. CDR3 DNA: TGTGCCAGCAGTTACGGGACAGGGGTAATTTCATATTCACCCCTCCACTTT. Translating it yields CASSYGTGVISYSPLHF.

The table lists this clonotype with a few counts. J is TRBJ2-1 and V is TRBV12-3 or TRBV12-4; 11 bases match TRBD2. V shed 6 bases and J 0 bases; nucleotides not matched to a gene: 7. CDR3 length: 17 amino acids. CDR3 sequence reads: CASSPTSGASSYNEQFF. In DNA form, the CDR3 reads TGTGCCAGCAGCCCGACTAGCGGGGCGAGCTCCTACAATGAGCAGTTCTTC.

V and J are TRBV20-1 and TRBJ2-5; D is unclear. The CDR3 runs to 11 residues. V lost 7 bases and J lost 2, with 8 bases in between. CDR1 is DFQATT, CDR2 SNEGSKA, per germline (reference sequence). Written as DNA, the CDR3 is TGCAGTGTACAGTTGCAAGAGACCCAGTACTTC. This translates into CSVQLQETQYF.

This chain connects TRBV27 to TRBJ1-1; TRBD1 matches 7 bases. The V gene end was trimmed by 0 bases and the J gene end by 5 bases; junction bases not matched to a gene: 3. The CDR3 is 14 amino acids. The germline V gene encodes CDR1 MNHEY and CDR2 SMNVEV (reference sequence). The CDR3 sequence is CASSLSDRVTEAFF. CDR3 sequence (DNA): TGTGCCAGCAGTTTATCCGACAGGGTGACTGAAGCTTTCTTT.